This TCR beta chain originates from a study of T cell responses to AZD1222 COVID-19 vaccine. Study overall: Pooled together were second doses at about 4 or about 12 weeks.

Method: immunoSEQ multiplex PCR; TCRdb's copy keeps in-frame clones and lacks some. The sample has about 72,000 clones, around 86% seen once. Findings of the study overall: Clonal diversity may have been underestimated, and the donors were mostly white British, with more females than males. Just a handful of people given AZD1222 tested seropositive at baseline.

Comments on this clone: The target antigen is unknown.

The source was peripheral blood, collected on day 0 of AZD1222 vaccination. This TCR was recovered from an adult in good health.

CDR3 bases: TGTGCCAGCAGACCCAGGGCTCCGGGGAATTCACCCCTCCACTTT. This translates into CASRPRAPGNSPLHF. The chain couples TRBV27 to TRBJ1-6; D might be TRBD1 (5 bases). V lost 6 bases, J lost 7 bases, and 16 bases lay in between. In germline, CDR1 is MNHEY, CDR2 SMNVEV (reference sequence). The CDR3 has 15 residues.